This TCR beta chain is from a study of blood T cell repertoires in COVID-19. Study as a whole: The origin of the acute and convalescent COVID-19 samples was the United States, Italy and Spain. T cells, B-cell-depleted T cells, or PBMCs supplied cDNA or gDNA.

Comments on this clone: Other nucleotide sequences from this sample produce the same CDR3.

Germline V CDR1 and CDR2: LGHNA, YSLEER. J was trimmed by 3 bases and V by 0 bases; bases with no gene match: 5. This CDR3 region has 17 residues. Per the original methods: It was from reference gene primer amplification that nucleated cell counts were estimated. Generated by immunoSEQ multiplex PCR, the TCRdb table keeps only in-frame clones and is missing some. V and J calls plus clone size are reproduced from that table; the DNA served to infer D and trimming. The table includes 150,000 or so clones, about four fifths detected once. The source material was peripheral blood. This TCR came from a man in his forties who had recovered from COVID-19. This chain links TRBV4-3 with TRBJ2-1; 10 bases align to TRBD2. The CDR3 region has the DNA TGCGCCAGCAGCCAAGAGGGGCTAGCGGGGGACTACAATGAGCAGTTCTTC. As protein: CASSQEGLAGDYNEQFF.